This T cell receptor beta chain was profiled in a study of blood T cell repertoires in COVID-19. CDR3 length: 14 amino acids. V shed 3 bases and J shed 0 bases, with 6 bases lying between them. Germline V CDR1 and CDR2: SGHTA, FQGNSA. The assay was immunoSEQ multiplex PCR, and TCRdb's table has in-frame clones only and misses some. Among approximately 190,000 clones listed, 82% were seen once. This TCR came from a human donor with acute or convalescent COVID-19. The donor label of this sample is uncertain. The chain carries TRBV7-2 and TRBJ1-5; D remains unclear. Sample: peripheral blood. This CDR3 is CASSFTYSNQPQHF. DNA of the CDR3: TGTGCCAGCAGCTTTACCTATAGCAATCAGCCCCAGCATTTT.